The sequence of this T cell receptor (beta chain) was determined in a study of T-cell reconstitution after alpha-beta-depleted transplantation in children. General study findings and limits: Recipient T cells and thymic progenitors that survived gave rise to the high TCRbeta diversity observed at day 60 in some patients. T-cell numbers and diversity, one year after transplant, stemmed largely from T cells that were newly produced. The study reportedly traced alpha-beta T cells about two months after transplant to several hundred expanded graft clones.

Molecular barcoding with unique molecular identifiers was used for the TCRbeta library. Using its own MiXCR run on the PCR reads, TCRdb lists one record per CDR3 protein. In the table there are 240,000 or so distinct CDR3 sequences, 7.5% to 9.5% of which are singletons. This CDR3 comprises 11 residues. Trimming stripped 3 bases from V and 4 bases from J, with 7 bases between. Germline V gives CDR1 SQVTM, CDR2 ANQGSEA. This clonotype was recorded at least ten times. What it recognizes is unknown. The chain has TRBV29-1 and TRBJ2-7, with TRBD1 as a possible D gene (6 bases). The origin of this receptor is a male patient younger than 18 who had a stem cell transplant for acute lymphoblastic leukemia, so the T cells may come from the graft donor. The specimen was PBMCs, mostly from graft donor cells, collected 180 days after TCRalphabeta/CD19-depleted stem cell transplant. CDR3 sequence reads: CSVERGYEQYF. For the CDR3, the DNA is TGCAGCGTTGAGAGGGGGTACGAGCAGTACTTC.